Below, one T cell receptor beta chain is given with its context. Its specificity is unknown. The sample is drawn from a study of CD8 T cells in ankylosing spondylitis. Study-wide results and limits: Past research had described some motif variants in reactive arthritis synovial fluid and blood. Disease-linked clones bore a CD8+ phenotype and were relatively rare in peripheral blood. There was a TCR beta motif, made of several highly homologous variants, that appeared characteristic of ankylosing spondylitis blood. Enrichment of disease-linked clones was reportedly significant in matched ankylosing spondylitis synovial fluid.

The TCR beta libraries were generated through quantitative 5'-RACE incorporating molecular barcodes. TCRdb re-analysed the 5' RACE reads in MiXCR, keeping a single row per CDR3 protein. The sample records fewer than 500,000 distinct CDR3 sequences, roughly 27% being singletons. The CDR3 totals 17 residues. Trimming at V came to 6 bases and at J to 4 bases, leaving 12 bases not matched to a gene. Germline values: CDR1 LNHDA, CDR2 SQIVND (reference sequence). Sequencing used blood, either unsorted or a sorted T cell fraction (not recorded which). The receptor was isolated from a male donor with ankylosing spondylitis. This chain links TRBV19 with TRBJ2-2; 9 bases are a match to TRBD1. The CDR3 region is CASSLVLDRGATGELFF. Written as DNA, the CDR3 is TGTGCCAGTAGCCTTGTTTTGGACAGGGGAGCCACCGGGGAGCTGTTTTTT.